The following is a T cell receptor (beta chain) sequence with its context. The data belong to a study of cytomegalovirus exposure and HLA in healthy donors. The germline V and J ends were trimmed by 1 base and 8 bases, with 11 bases remaining between them. Germline CDR1 is LNHDA and CDR2 is SQIVND (reference sequence). The CDR3 runs to 13 residues. PCR was performed using 60 Vbeta and 13 Jbeta primers. Here immunoSEQ multiplex PCR was the method, and the copy in TCRdb shows in-frame clones only, minus some. The sample consists of some 200,000 clones, around 64% of them appearing once. The origin of this receptor is a man between 35 and 55 years old in good health and CMV-seropositive. The V and J genes are TRBV19 and TRBJ1-1, with D hard to call. What was sequenced was PBMCs. The CDR3, as DNA: TGTGCCAGTAGTATAGTTGAGGGCTTCGAAGCTTTCTTT. Residues: CASSIVEGFEAFF.